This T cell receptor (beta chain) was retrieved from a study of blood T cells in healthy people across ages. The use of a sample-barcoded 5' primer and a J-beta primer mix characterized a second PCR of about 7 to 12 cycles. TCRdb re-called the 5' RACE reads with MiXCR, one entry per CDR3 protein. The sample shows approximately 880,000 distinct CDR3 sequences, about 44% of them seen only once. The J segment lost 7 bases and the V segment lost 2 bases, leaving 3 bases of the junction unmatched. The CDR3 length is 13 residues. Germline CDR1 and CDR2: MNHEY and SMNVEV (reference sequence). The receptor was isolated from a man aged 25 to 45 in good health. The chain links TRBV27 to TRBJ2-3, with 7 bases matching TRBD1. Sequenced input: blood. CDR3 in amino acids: CASSLETGNTQYF. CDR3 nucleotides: TGTGCCAGCAGTTTAGAGACAGGGAATACGCAGTATTTT.